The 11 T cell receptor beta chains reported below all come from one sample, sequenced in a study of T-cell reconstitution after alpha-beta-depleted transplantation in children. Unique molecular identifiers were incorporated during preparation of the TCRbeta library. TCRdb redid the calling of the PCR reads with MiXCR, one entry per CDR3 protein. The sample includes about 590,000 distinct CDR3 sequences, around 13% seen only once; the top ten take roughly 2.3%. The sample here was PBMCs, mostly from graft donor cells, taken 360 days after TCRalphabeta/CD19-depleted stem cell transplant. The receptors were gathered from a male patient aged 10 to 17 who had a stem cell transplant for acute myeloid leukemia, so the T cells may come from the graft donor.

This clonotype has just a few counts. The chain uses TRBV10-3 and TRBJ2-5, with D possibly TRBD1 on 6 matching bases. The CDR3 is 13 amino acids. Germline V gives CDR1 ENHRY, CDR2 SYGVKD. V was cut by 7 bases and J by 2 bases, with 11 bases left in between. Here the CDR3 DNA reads TGTGCCATCACCGGACAGTTACAAGAGACCCAGTACTTC. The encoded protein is CAITGQLQETQYF.

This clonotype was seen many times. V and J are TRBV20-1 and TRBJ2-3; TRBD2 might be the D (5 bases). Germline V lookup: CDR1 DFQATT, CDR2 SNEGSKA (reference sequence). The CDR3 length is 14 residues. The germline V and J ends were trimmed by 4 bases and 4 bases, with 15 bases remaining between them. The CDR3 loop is CSAISLRDADTQYF. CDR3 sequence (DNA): TGCAGTGCTATAAGTCTGAGGGATGCAGATACGCAGTATTTT.

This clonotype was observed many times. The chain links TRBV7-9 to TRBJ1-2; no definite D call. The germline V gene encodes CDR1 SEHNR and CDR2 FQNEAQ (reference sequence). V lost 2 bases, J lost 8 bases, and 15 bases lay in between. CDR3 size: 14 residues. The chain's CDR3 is CASSLNSGLEGYTF. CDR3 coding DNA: TGTGCCAGCAGCTTAAATTCCGGATTAGAGGGCTACACCTTC.

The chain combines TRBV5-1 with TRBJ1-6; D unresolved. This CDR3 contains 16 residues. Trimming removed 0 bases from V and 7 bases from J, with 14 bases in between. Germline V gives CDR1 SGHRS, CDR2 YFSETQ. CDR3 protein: CASSLGVRRANSPLHF. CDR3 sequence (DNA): TGCGCCAGCAGCTTGGGAGTCAGACGCGCGAATTCACCCCTCCACTTT.

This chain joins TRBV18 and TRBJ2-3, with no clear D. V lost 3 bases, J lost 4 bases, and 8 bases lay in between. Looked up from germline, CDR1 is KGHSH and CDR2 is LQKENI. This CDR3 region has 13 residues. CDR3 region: CASSPGISDTQYF. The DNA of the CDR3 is TGTGCCAGCTCACCGGGAATTTCAGATACGCAGTATTTT.

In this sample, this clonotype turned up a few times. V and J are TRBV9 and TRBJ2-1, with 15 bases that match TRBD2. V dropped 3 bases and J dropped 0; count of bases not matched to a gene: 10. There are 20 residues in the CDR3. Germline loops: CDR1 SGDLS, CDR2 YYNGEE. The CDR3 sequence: CASSAPGTSGGKSSYNEQFF. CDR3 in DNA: TGTGCCAGCAGCGCCCCCGGGACTAGCGGGGGGAAGAGCTCCTACAATGAGCAGTTCTTC.

CDR3 DNA: TGTGCCAGCAGCCTTAGGACAGGGAGCCTAGCGGGAAATGAGCAGTTCTTC. Amino acids: CASSLRTGSLAGNEQFF. This chain uses TRBV5-5 with TRBJ2-1; tentative D call: TRBD2 (9 bases). The CDR3 sequence is 17 residues long. The V end lost 4 bases, the J end lost 7 bases, and 24 bases lay between the germline ends. Germline assignment: CDR1 SGHKS and CDR2 YYEKEE (reference sequence).

The DNA for the CDR3 is TGTGCCTGGAGCCTCACAGATTACTTCTATGGCTACACCTTC. Its translation is CAWSLTDYFYGYTF. The chain links TRBV30 to TRBJ1-2, with D uncertain. CDR1 and CDR2 (germline): GTSNPN, SVGIG (reference sequence). V lost 3 bases to trimming and J lost 4 bases, with 15 bases between them. This CDR3 has 14 amino acids.

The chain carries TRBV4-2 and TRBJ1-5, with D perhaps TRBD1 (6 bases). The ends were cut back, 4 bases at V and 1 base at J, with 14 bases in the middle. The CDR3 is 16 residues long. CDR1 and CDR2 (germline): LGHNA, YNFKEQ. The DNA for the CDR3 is TGTGCCAGCAGCCCTGGGCAGGGGACAAGCAATCAGCCCCAGCATTTT. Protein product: CASSPGQGTSNQPQHF.

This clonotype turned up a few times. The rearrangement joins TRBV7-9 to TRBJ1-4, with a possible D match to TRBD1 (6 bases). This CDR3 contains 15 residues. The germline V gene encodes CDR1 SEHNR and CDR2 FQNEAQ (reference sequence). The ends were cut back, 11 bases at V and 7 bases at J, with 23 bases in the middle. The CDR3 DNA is TGTGCCGGGGCTCTCTCCGCAGGGGATGGTGAAAAACTGTTTTTT. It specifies CAGALSAGDGEKLFF.

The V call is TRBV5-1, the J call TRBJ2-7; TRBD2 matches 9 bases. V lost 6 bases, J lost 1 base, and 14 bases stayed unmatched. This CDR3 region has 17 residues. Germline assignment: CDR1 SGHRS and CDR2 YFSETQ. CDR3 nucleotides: TGCGCCAGCACGCTTGGGGTATTAGCGGGGGTATCCTACGAGCAGTACTTC. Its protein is CASTLGVLAGVSYEQYF.